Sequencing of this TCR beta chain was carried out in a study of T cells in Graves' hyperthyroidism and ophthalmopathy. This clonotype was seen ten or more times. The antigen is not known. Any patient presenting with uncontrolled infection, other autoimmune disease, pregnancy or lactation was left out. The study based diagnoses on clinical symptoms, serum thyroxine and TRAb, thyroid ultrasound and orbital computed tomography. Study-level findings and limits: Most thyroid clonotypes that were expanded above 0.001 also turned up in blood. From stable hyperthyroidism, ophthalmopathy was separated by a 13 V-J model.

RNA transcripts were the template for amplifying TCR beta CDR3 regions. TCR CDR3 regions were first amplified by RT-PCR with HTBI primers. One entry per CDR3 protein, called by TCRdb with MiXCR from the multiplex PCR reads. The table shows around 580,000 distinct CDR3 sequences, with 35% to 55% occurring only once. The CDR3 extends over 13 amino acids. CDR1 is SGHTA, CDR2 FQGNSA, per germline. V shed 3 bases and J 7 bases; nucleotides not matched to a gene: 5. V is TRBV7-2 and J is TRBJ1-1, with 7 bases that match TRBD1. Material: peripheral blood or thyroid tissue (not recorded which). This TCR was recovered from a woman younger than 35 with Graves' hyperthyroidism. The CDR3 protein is CASSFLRQGEAFF. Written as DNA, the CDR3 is TGTGCCAGCAGCTTCCTCAGACAGGGTGAAGCTTTCTTT.